This T cell receptor beta chain comes out of a study of technical replicates of blood from several donors. Germline V gene data show CDR1 as MNHNS and CDR2 as SASEGT. The V end was cut by 4 bases, the J end by 7 bases, with 13 bases between. There are 13 residues in the CDR3. TCRdb's table, derived via immunoSEQ multiplex PCR, lists solely in-frame clones and lacks some. The table has around 80,000 clones, 95% to 98% seen once. The sequencing sample was made of T cells isolated from PBMCs. This TCR came from a human donor in good health. V gene TRBV6-1 combines with J gene TRBJ1-2; D is undetermined. The CDR3 sequence is CASSASLSVGYTF. The DNA for the CDR3 is TGTGCCAGCAGTGCCTCCTTGTCGGTTGGCTACACCTTC.